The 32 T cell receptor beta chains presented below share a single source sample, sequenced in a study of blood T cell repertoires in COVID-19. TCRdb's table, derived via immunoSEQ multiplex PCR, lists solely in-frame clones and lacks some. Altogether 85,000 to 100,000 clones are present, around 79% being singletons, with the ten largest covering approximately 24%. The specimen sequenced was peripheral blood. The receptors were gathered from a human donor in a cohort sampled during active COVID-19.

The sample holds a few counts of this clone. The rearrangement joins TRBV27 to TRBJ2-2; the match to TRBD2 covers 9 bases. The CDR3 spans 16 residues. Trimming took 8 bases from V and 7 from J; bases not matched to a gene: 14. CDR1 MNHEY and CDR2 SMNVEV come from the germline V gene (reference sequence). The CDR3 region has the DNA TGTGCCAGCCGCATAGATTTGCGGGAGGGAATCGGGGAGCTGTTTTTT. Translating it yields CASRIDLREGIGELFF.

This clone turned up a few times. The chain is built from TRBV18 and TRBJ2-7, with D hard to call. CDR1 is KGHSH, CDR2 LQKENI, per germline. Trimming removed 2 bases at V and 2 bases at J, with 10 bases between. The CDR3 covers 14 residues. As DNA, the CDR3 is TGTGCCAGCTCACCATCCCCGCAGGCCTACGAGCAGTACTTC. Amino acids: CASSPSPQAYEQYF.

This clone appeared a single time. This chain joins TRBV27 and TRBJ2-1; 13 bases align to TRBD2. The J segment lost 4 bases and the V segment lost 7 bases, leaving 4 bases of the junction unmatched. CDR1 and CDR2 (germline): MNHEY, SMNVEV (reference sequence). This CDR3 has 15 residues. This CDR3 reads CASTPGLAGYNEQFF. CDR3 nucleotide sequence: TGTGCCAGCACCCCGGGACTAGCGGGATACAATGAGCAGTTCTTC.

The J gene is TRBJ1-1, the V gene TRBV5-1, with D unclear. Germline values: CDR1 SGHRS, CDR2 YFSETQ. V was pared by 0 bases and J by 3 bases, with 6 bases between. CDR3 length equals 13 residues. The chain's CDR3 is CASSLAEDTEAFF. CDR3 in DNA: TGCGCCAGCAGCTTGGCCGAGGACACTGAAGCTTTCTTT.

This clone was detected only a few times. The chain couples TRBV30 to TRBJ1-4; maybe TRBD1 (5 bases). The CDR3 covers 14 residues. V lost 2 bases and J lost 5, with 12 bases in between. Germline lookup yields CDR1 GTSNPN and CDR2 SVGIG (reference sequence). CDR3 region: CAWSTQGLNEKLFF. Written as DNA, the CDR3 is TGTGCCTGGAGTACCCAGGGCTTGAATGAAAAACTGTTTTTT.

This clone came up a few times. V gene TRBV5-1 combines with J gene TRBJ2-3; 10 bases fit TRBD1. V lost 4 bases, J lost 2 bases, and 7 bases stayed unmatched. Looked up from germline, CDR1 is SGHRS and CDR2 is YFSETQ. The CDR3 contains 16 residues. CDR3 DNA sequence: TGCGCCAGCAGCCTAGGGACAGGGGTTACCACAGATACGCAGTATTTT. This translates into CASSLGTGVTTDTQYF. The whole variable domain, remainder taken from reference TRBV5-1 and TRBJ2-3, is KAGVTQTPRYLIKTRGQQVTLSCSPISGHRSVSWYQQTPGQGLQFLFEYFSETQRNKGNFPGRFSGRQFSNSRSEMNVSTLELGDSALYLCASSLGTGVTTDTQYFGPGTRLTVL.

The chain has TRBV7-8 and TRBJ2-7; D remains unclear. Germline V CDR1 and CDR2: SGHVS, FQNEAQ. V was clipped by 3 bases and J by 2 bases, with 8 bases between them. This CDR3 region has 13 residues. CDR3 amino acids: CASSLGNTYEQYF. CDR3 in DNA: TGTGCCAGCAGCTTGGGCAATACCTACGAGCAGTACTTC.

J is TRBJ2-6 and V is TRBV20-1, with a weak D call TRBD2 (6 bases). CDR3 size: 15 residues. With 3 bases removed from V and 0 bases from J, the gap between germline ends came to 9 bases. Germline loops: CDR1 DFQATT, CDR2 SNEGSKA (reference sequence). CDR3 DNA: TGCAGTGCTAGTCAGGACTACTCTGGGGCCAACGTCCTGACTTTC. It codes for CSASQDYSGANVLTF.

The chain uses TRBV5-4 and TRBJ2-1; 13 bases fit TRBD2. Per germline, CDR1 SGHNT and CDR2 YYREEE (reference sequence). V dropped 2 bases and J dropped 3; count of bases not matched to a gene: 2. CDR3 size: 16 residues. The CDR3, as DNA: TGTGCCAGCAGCTTCGGGACTAGCGGGGTCTACAATGAGCAGTTCTTC. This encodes CASSFGTSGVYNEQFF. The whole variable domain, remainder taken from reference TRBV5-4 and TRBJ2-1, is ETGVTQSPTHLIKTRGQQVTLRCSSQSGHNTVSWYQQALGQGPQFIFQYYREEENGRGNFPPRFSGLQFPNYSSELNVNALELDDSALYLCASSFGTSGVYNEQFFGPGTRLTVL.

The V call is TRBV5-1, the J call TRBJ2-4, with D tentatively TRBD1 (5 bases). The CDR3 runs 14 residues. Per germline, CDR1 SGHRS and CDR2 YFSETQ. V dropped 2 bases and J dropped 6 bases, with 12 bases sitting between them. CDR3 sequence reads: CASSLQETINIQYF. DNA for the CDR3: TGCGCCAGCAGCTTACAGGAGACCATAAACATTCAGTACTTC.

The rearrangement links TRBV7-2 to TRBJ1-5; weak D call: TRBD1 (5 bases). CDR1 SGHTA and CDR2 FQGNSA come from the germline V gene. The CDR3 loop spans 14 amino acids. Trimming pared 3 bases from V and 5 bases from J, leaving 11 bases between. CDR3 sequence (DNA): TGTGCCAGCAGCTTCCAGGGTTCGGATCAGCCCCAGCATTTT. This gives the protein CASSFQGSDQPQHF. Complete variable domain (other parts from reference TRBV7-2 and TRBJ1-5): GAGVSQSPSNKVTEKGKDVELRCDPISGHTALYWYRQSLGQGLEFLIYFQGNSAPDKSGLPSDRFSAERTGGSVSTLTIQRTQQEDSAVYLCASSFQGSDQPQHFGDGTRLSIL.

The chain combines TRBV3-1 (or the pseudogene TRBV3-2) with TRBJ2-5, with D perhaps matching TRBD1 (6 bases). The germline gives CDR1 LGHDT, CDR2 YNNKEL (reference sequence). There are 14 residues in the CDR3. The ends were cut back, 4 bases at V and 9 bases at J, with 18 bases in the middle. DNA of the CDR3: TGTGCCAGCAGCCGTGGGGGCCCCCAGGGAGCCCAGTACTTC. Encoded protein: CASSRGGPQGAQYF.

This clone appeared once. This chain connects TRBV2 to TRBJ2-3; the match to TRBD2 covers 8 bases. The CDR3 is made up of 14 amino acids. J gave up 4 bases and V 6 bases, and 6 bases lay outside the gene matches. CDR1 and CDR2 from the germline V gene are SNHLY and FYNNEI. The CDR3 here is CASRGGLEADTQYF. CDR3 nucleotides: TGTGCCAGCAGGGGGGGACTAGAAGCAGATACGCAGTATTTT.

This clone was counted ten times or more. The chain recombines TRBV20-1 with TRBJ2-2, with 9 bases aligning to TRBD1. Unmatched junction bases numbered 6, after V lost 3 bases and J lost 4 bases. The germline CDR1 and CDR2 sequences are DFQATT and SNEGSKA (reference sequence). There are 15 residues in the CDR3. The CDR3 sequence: CSASKGQGLTGELFF. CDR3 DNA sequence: TGCAGTGCTAGTAAGGGACAGGGTCTCACCGGGGAGCTGTTTTTT.

CDR3 in DNA: TGTGCCAGCACCCGGGACAGGGGGACCTACGAGCAGTACTTC. Amino acid sequence: CASTRDRGTYEQYF. This chain links TRBV5-4 with TRBJ2-7; 11 nucleotides line up with TRBD1. Per the germline V gene, CDR1 is SGHNT and CDR2 is YYREEE (reference sequence). This CDR3 has 14 residues. V was pared by 6 bases and J by 2 bases, with 4 bases of the junction left unmatched.

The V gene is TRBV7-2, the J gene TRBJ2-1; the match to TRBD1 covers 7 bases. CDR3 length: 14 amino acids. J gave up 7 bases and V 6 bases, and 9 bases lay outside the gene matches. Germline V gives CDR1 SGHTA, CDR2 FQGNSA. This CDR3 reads CASSPPTGSNEQFF. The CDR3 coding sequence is TGTGCCAGCAGTCCCCCGACAGGGTCGAATGAGCAGTTCTTC.

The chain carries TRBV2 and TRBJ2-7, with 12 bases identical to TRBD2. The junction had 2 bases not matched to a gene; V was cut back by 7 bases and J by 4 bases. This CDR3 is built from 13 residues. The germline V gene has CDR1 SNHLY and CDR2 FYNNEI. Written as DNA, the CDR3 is TGTGCCAGCAACCTAGCGGGAGGGTACGAGCAGTACTTC. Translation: CASNLAGGYEQYF.

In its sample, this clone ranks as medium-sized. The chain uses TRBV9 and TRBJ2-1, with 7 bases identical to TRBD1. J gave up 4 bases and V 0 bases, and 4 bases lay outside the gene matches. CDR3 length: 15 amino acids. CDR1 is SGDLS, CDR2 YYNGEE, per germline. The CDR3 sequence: CASSVGQGEYNEQFF. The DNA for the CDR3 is TGTGCCAGCAGCGTAGGTCAGGGGGAATACAATGAGCAGTTCTTC.

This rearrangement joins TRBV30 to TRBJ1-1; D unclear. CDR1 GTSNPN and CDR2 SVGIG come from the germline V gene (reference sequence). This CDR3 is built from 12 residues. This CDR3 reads CAWDAGRTEAFF. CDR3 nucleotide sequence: TGTGCGTGGGATGCCGGGAGGACTGAAGCTTTCTTT. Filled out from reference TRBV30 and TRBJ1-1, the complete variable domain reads SQTIHQWPATLVQPVGSPLSLECTVEGTSNPNLYWYRQAAGRGLQLLFYSVGIGQISSEVPQNLSASRPQDRQFILSSKKLLLSDSGFYLCAWDAGRTEAFFGQGTRLTVV.

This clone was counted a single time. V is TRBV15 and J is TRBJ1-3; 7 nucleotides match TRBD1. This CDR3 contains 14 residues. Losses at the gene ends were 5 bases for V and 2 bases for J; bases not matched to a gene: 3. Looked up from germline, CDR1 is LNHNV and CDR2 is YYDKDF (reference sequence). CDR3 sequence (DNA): TGTGCCACCAGCCCCAGGGGGACTGGAAACACCATATATTTT. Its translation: CATSPRGTGNTIYF. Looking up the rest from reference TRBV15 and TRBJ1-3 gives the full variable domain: DAMVIQNPRYQVTQFGKPVTLSCSQTLNHNVMYWYQQKSSQAPKLLFHYYDKDFNNEADTPDNFQSRRPNTSFCFLDIRSPGLGDTAMYLCATSPRGTGNTIYFGEGSWLTVV.

The CDR3 spells CASSLIQREDRGEQYF. CDR3 DNA sequence: TGTGCCAGCAGCTTAATCCAGCGGGAGGACCGGGGGGAGCAGTACTTC. The chain carries TRBV7-9 and TRBJ2-7; 9 bases align to TRBD2. The ends lost 2 bases at V and 7 bases at J; junction bases unmatched: 12. CDR1 SEHNR and CDR2 FQNEAQ come from the germline V gene (reference sequence). CDR3 length equals 16 residues.

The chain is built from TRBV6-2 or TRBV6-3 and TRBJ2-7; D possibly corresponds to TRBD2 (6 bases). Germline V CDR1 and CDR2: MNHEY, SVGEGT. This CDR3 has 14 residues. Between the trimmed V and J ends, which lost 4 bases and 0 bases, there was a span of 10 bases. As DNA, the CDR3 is TGTGCCAGCAGTTCGCCGGGACTCTCCTACGAGCAGTACTTC. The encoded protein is CASSSPGLSYEQYF.

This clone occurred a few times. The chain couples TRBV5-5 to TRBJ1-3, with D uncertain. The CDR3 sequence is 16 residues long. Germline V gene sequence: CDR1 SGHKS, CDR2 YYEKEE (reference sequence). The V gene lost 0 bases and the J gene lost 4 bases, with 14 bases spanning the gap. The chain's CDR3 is CASSLDVGGSGNTIYF. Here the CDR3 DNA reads TGTGCCAGCAGCTTGGATGTGGGAGGCTCGGGAAACACCATATATTTT. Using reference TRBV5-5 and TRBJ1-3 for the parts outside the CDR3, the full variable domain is DAGVTQSPTHLIKTRGQQVTLRCSPISGHKSVSWYQQVLGQGPQFIFQYYEKEERGRGNFPDRFSARQFPNYSSELNVNALLLGDSALYLCASSLDVGGSGNTIYFGEGSWLTVV.

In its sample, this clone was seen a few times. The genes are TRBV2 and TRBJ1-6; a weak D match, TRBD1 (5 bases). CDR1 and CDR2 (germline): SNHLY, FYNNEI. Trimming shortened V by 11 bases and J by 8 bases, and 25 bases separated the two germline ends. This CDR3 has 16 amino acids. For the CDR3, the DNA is TGTGCCCACCTGGAGGGGAGAGGGACGGTCGATTCACCCCTCCACTTT. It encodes CAHLEGRGTVDSPLHF.

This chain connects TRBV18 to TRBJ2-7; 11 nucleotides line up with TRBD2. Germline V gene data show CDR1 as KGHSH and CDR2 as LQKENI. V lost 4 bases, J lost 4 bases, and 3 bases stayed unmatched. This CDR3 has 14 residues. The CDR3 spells CASSQSSGRYEQYF. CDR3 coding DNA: TGTGCCAGCTCACAATCTAGCGGGAGGTACGAGCAGTACTTC.

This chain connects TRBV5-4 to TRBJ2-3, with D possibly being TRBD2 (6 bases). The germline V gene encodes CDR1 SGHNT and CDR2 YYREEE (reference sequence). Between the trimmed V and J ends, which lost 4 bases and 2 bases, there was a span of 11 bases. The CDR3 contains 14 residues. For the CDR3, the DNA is TGTGCCAGCAGCCCGCGGAGGGCCACAGATACGCAGTATTTT. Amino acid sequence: CASSPRRATDTQYF.

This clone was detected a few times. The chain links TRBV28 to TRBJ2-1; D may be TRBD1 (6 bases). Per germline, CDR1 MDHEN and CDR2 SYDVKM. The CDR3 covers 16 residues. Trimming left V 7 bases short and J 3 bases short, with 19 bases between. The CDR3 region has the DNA TGTGCCAGCAATTTGAAGACAGGAGGCCTCTACAATGAGCAGTTCTTC. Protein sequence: CASNLKTGGLYNEQFF.

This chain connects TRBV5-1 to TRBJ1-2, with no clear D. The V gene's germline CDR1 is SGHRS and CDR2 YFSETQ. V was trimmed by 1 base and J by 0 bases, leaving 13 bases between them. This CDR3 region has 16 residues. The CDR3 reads CASSLYEGSTNYGYTF. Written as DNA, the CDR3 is TGCGCCAGCAGCTTGTATGAGGGATCAACTAACTATGGCTACACCTTC. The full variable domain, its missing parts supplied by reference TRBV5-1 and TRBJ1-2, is KAGVTQTPRYLIKTRGQQVTLSCSPISGHRSVSWYQQTPGQGLQFLFEYFSETQRNKGNFPGRFSGRQFSNSRSEMNVSTLELGDSALYLCASSLYEGSTNYGYTFGSGTRLTVV.

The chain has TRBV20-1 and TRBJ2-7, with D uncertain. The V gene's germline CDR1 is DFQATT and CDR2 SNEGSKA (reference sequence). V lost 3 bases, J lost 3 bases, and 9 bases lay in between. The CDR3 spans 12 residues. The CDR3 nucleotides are TGCAGTGCTAGTACCAGTCTCTACGAGCAGTACTTC. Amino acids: CSASTSLYEQYF.

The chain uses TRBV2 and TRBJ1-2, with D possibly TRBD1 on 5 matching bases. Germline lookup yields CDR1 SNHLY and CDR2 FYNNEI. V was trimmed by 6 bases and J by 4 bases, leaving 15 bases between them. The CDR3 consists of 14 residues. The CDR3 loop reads CASSSGGGSYGYTF. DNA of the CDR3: TGTGCCAGCAGCTCCGGGGGAGGGTCCTATGGCTACACCTTC. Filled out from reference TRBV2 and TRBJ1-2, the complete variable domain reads EPEVTQTPSHQVTQMGQEVILRCVPISNHLYFYWYRQILGQKVEFLVSFYNNEISEKSEIFDDQFSVERPDGSNFTLKIRSTKLEDSAMYFCASSSGGGSYGYTFGSGTRLTVV.

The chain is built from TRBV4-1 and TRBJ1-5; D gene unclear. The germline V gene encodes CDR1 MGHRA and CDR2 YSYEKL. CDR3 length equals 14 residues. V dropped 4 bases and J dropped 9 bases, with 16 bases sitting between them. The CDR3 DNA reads TGCGCCAGCAGCCCTCGGGAGGATTCAAGGCCCCAGCATTTT. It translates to CASSPREDSRPQHF.

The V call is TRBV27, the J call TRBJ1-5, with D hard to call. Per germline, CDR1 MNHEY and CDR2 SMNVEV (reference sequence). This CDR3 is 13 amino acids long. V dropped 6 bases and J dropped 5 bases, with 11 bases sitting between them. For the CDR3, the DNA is TGTGCCAGCAGGGGAGGGAGGGATCAGCCCCAGCATTTT. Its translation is CASRGGRDQPQHF.